Following are 2 T cell receptor beta chains from one sample sequenced in a study of blood T cell repertoires in COVID-19. TCRdb's copy holds only in-frame clones and misses some; the assay was immunoSEQ multiplex PCR. The table lists about 250,000 clones, approximately 90% of them singletons. What was sequenced was peripheral blood. These receptors were taken from a woman in her 40s who had recovered from COVID-19.

This clone was recorded once. The V gene is TRBV5-6, the J gene TRBJ1-1; D ambiguous. Germline assignment: CDR1 SGHDT and CDR2 YYEEEE. This CDR3 contains 13 residues. Trimming stripped 7 bases from V and 6 bases from J, with 16 bases between. The CDR3, as DNA: TGTGCCAGCCATCCGCGGGCGGGCGCTGAAGCTTTCTTT. Protein product: CASHPRAGAEAFF.

This sequence joins TRBV9 and TRBJ1-1, with no clear D. The V gene's germline CDR1 is SGDLS and CDR2 YYNGEE. The CDR3 has 14 residues. The V end was cut by 2 bases, the J end by 3 bases, with 11 bases between. In DNA form, the CDR3 reads TGTGCCAGCAGCGTCGAGGTTTTCGACACTGAAGCTTTCTTT. The encoded protein is CASSVEVFDTEAFF.